Below, 6 T cell receptor beta chains from the same sample are listed, as sequenced in a study of identical twins (dated by TCRdb to the mid-2010s). Libraries were constructed by 5' RACE. The sequencer was an Illumina HiSeq 2000. TCRdb reanalyzed the raw reads on its own, using fastp at Q25 for trimming and MiXCR for clone calling, and kept in-frame beta chains. Each entry is one CDR3 protein sequence, shown with its most common DNA and genes. Present in this sample are fewer than 900,000 distinct CDR3 sequences, about 20% of which were seen just once. The biggest ten clones account for approximately 4.3% of the sample. The sample was also linked to a second study, of T cells expressing NK-cell markers.

The sequenced material came from PBMCs. Source of these receptors: a woman younger than 30 in good health.

This clonotype was seen a few times. The chain employs TRBV5-1 and TRBJ2-3; D perhaps matches TRBD1 (6 bases). Trimming pared 0 bases from V and 6 bases from J, leaving 14 bases between. CDR3 length: 15 amino acids. Germline lookup yields CDR1 SGHRS and CDR2 YFSETQ. The DNA for the CDR3 is TGCGCCAGCAGCTTGGACAGGGTGCGGACTGATACGCAGTATTTT. Translation gives CASSLDRVRTDTQYF.

The rearrangement joins TRBV20-1 to TRBJ1-1, with D hard to call. Trimming removed 3 bases from V and 7 bases from J, with 6 bases in between. This CDR3 comprises 10 residues. CDR1 is DFQATT, CDR2 SNEGSKA, per germline (reference sequence). The CDR3 DNA sequence: TGCAGTGCTAGGCAGGTTGAAGCTTTCTTT. It translates to CSARQVEAFF.

A few counts support this clonotype. The V and J genes are TRBV15 and TRBJ2-7, with D maybe TRBD2 (5 bases). The germline V gene encodes CDR1 LNHNV and CDR2 YYDKDF (reference sequence). V lost 5 bases, J lost 3 bases, and 11 bases lay in between. The CDR3 length is 13 residues. CDR3 in amino acids: CATSGIGLYEQYF. Here the CDR3 DNA reads TGTGCCACCAGCGGTATAGGACTCTACGAGCAGTACTTC.

The CDR3 nucleotides read TGCAGTGCTACCAAGACAGGGGGGCCAGATACGCAGTATTTT. It codes for CSATKTGGPDTQYF. The chain combines TRBV20-1 with TRBJ2-3; 9 bases map to TRBD1. Germline V gene data show CDR1 as DFQATT and CDR2 as SNEGSKA (reference sequence). V lost 4 bases to trimming and J lost 4 bases; unmatched junction nucleotides: 6. The CDR3 sequence is 14 residues long.

This rearrangement joins TRBV6-2 or TRBV6-3 to TRBJ2-1; 8 nucleotides agree with TRBD2. Germline CDR1 and CDR2: MNHEY and SVGEGT. V gave up 6 bases and J gave up 7 bases; unmatched junction bases: 2. The CDR3 runs 12 residues. CDR3 loop: CASRGLGNEQFF. DNA of the CDR3: TGTGCCAGCAGGGGACTAGGGAATGAGCAGTTCTTC.

V is TRBV20-1 and J is TRBJ1-4, with TRBD1 as a possible D gene (6 bases). This CDR3 comprises 12 residues. V lost 6 bases and J lost 5, with 10 bases in between. Looked up from germline, CDR1 is DFQATT and CDR2 is SNEGSKA (reference sequence). Here the CDR3 reads CSAAGQNEKLFF. In DNA form, the CDR3 reads TGCAGTGCCGCTGGACAGAATGAAAAACTGTTTTTT.